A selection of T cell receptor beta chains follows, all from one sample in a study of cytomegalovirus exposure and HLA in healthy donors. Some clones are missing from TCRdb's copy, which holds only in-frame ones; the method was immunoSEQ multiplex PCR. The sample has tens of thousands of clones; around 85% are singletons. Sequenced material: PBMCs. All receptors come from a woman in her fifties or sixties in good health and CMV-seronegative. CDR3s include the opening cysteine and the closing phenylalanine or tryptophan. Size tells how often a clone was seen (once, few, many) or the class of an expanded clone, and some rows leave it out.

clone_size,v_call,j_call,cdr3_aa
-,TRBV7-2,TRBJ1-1,CASIPRAGLGTEAFF
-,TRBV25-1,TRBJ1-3,CASSGTYRGIGNTIYF
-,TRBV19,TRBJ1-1,CASSTGRNTEAFF
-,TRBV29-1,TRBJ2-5,CSVESRETQYF
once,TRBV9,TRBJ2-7,CASSPRWATGRYEQYF
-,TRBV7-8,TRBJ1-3,CASSFKDTSGNTIYF
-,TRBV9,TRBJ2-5,CASSPLRGQETQYF
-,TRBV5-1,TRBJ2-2,CASSLVSGELFF
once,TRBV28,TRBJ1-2,CASSLGGDGYTF
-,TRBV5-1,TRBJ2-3,CASIPGTDTDTQYF